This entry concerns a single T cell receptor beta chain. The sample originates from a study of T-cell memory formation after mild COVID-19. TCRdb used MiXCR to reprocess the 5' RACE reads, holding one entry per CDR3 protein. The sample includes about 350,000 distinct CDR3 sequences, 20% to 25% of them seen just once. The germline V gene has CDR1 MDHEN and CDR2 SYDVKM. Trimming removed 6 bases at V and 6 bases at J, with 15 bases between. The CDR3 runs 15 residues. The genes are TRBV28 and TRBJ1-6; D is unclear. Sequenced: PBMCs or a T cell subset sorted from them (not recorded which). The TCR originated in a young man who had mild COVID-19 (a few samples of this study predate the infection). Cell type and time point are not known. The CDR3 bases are TGTGCCAGCAGCCGCCGGGGAAATCCTAATTCACCCCTCCACTTT. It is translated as CASSRRGNPNSPLHF.